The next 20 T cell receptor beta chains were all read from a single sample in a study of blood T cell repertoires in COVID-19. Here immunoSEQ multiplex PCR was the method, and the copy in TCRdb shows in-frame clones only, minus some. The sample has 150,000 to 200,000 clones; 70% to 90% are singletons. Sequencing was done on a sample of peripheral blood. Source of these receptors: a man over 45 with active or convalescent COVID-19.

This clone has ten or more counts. The DNA for the CDR3 is TGTGCCAGCAGCTCCGTCGGACTAGCGGGGGGGCTGGGGACCGGGGAGCTGTTTTTT. Amino acid sequence: CASSSVGLAGGLGTGELFF. This chain uses TRBV11-3 with TRBJ2-2; 15 bases are shared with TRBD2. Germline assignment: CDR1 SGHNT and CDR2 YENEEA. The length of the CDR3 is 19 residues. Trimming cost V 4 bases and J 5 bases; bases outside gene matches: 11.

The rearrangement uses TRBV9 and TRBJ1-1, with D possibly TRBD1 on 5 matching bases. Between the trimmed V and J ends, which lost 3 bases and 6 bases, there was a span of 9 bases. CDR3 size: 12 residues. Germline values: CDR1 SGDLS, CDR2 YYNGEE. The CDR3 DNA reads TGTGCCAGCAGCGGGAGGGGTGCTGAAGCTTTCTTT. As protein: CASSGRGAEAFF.

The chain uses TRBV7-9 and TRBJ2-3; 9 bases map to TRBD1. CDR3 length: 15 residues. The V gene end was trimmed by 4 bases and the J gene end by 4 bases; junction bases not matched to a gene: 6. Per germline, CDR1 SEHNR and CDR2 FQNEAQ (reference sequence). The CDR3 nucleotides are TGTGCCAGCAGCTCCGGGACAGGGAATGCAGATACGCAGTATTTT. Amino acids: CASSSGTGNADTQYF.

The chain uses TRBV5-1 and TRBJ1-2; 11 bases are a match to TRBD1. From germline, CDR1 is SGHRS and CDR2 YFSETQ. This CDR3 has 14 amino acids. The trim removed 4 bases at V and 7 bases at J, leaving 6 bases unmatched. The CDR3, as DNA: TGCGCCAGCAGCACGGACAGGGGGCAAGGTGGCTACACCTTC. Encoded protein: CASSTDRGQGGYTF.

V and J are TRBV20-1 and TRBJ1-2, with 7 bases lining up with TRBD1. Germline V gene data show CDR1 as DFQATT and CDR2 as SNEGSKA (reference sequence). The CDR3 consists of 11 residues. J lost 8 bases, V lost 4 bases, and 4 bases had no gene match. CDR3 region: CSATDRVGYTF. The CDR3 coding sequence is TGCAGTGCTACAGACAGGGTCGGCTACACCTTC.

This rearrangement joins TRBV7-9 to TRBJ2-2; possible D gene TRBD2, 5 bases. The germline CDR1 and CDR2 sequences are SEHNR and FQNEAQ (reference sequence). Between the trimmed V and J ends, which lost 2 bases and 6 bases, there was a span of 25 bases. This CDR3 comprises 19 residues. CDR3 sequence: CASSLLPVRRTPRAGELFF. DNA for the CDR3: TGTGCCAGCAGCTTATTGCCCGTCCGCCGGACTCCACGAGCCGGGGAGCTGTTTTTT.

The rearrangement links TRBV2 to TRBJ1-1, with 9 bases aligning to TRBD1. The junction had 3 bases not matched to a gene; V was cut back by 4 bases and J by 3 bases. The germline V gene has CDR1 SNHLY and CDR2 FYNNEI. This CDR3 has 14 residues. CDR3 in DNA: TGTGCCAGCAGTGTTGGACAGGGGTACACTGAAGCTTTCTTT. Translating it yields CASSVGQGYTEAFF.

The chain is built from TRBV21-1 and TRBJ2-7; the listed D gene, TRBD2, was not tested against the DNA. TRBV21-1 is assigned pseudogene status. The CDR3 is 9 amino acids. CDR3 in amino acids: CANFYEQYF. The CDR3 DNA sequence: TGTGCCAACTTTTACGAGCAGTACTTC.

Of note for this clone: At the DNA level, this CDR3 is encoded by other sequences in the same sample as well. As DNA, the CDR3 is TGCGCCAGCAGCCAGGCTCCGGGACAGGGGATATATAATTCACCCCTCCACTTT. This translates into CASSQAPGQGIYNSPLHF. The rearrangement uses TRBV4-3 and TRBJ1-6, with TRBD1 matching 10 bases. V dropped 3 bases and J dropped 4; count of bases not matched to a gene: 9. The germline CDR1 and CDR2 sequences are LGHNA and YSLEER. This CDR3 is 18 amino acids long.

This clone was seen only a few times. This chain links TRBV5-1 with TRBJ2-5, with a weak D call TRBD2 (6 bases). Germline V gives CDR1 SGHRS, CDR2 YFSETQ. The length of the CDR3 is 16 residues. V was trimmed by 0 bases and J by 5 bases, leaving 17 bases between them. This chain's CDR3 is CASSLAGDSKGETQYF. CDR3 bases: TGCGCCAGCAGCTTGGCGGGGGACTCCAAGGGGGAGACCCAGTACTTC. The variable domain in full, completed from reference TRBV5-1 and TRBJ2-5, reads KAGVTQTPRYLIKTRGQQVTLSCSPISGHRSVSWYQQTPGQGLQFLFEYFSETQRNKGNFPGRFSGRQFSNSRSEMNVSTLELGDSALYLCASSLAGDSKGETQYFGPGTRLLVL.

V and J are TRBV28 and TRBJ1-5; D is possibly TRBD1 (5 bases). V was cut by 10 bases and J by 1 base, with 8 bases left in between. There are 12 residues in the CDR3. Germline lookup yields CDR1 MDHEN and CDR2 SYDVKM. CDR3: CATGGSNQPQHF. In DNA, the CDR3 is TGTGCCACGGGGGGGAGCAATCAGCCCCAGCATTTT.

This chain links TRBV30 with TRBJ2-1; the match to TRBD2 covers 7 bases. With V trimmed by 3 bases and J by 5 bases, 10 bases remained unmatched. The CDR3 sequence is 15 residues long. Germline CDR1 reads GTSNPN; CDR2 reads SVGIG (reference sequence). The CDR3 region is CAWSPVGGDDNEQFF. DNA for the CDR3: TGTGCCTGGAGCCCCGTGGGAGGGGATGACAATGAGCAGTTCTTC.

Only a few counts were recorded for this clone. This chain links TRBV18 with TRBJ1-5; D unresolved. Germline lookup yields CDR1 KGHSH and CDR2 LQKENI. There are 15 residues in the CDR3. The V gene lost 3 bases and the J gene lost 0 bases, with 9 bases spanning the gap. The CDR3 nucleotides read TGTGCCAGCTCACCCGGAGGGAATAGCAATCAGCCCCAGCATTTT. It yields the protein CASSPGGNSNQPQHF.

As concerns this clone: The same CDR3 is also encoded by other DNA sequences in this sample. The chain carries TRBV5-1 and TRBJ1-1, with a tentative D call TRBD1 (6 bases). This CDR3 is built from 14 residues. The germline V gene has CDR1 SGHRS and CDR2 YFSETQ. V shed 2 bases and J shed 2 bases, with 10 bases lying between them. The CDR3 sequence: CASSLGGPNTEAFF. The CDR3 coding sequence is TGCGCCAGCAGCTTAGGGGGACCCAACACTGAAGCTTTCTTT.

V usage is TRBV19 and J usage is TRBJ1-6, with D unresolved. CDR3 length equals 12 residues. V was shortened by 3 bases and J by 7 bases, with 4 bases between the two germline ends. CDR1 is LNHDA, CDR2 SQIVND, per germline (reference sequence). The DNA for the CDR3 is TGTGCCAGTAGTATTATAAATTCACCCCTCCACTTT. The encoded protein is CASSIINSPLHF.

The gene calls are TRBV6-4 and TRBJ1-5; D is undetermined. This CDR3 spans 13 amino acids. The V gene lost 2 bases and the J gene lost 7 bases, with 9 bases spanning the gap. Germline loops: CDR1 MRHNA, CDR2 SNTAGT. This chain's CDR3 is CASSDGWRQPQHF. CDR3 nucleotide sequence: TGTGCCAGCAGTGACGGGTGGAGACAGCCCCAGCATTTT.

The CDR3 coding sequence is TGTGCCAGCAGGATTGAAACGGGATCACCCCTCCACTTT. Translating it yields CASRIETGSPLHF. J is TRBJ1-6 and V is TRBV2; D ambiguous. The germline CDR1 and CDR2 sequences are SNHLY and FYNNEI. V lost 6 bases to trimming and J lost 10 bases, with 13 bases between them. The CDR3 spans 13 residues.

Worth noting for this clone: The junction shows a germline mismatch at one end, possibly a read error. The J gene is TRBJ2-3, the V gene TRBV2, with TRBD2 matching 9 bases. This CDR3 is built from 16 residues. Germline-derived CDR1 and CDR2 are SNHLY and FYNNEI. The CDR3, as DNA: TGTGTCAGCAGGTGGGGATCAGCGGGAGGCGCAGATACGCAGTATTTT. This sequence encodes CVSRWGSAGGADTQYF.

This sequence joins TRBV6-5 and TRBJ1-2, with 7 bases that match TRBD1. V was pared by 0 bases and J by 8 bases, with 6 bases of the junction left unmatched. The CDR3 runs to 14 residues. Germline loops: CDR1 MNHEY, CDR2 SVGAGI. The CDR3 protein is CASSYSGGLKGYTF. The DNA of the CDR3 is TGTGCCAGCAGTTACTCAGGGGGCCTTAAAGGCTACACCTTC.

The DNA for the CDR3 is TGCGCCAGCAGTCCCGGGACTCCCCCCTACGAGCAGTACTTC. Encoded protein: CASSPGTPPYEQYF. V and J are TRBV5-1 and TRBJ2-7, with D possibly matching TRBD2 (6 bases). Looked up from germline, CDR1 is SGHRS and CDR2 is YFSETQ. V gave up 5 bases and J gave up 2 bases, with 14 bases separating them. CDR3 length: 14 residues.